This T cell receptor (beta chain) was identified in a study of blood T cells in healthy people across ages. V gave up 2 bases and J gave up 8 bases; unmatched junction bases: 7. This CDR3 spans 15 amino acids. From germline, CDR1 is SGHTA and CDR2 FQGNSA. Extraction yielded at least 5 micrograms of total RNA per sample. Overall study results and limits: PBMCs were not sorted, which prevented a conclusive comparison of naive versus antigen-experienced cells. Per-million-T-cell TCR beta diversity fell roughly linearly with age.

It was with a sample-barcoded 5' primer and a J-beta primer mix that a second PCR of about 6 to 12 cycles was run. Each CDR3 protein is one row after TCRdb ran MiXCR on the 5' RACE reads. The sample lists approximately 780,000 distinct CDR3 sequences, 25% to 30% occurring once. Only a few counts were recorded for this clonotype. The antigen is undetermined. These data were likewise used in another study, on T cells of mothers and their children. That report adds: Similar effects of thymic selection on TCR recombination output were recorded in related and unrelated pairs.

Sequenced sample: blood. The sequence came from a boy aged 5 to 17 in good health. J is TRBJ2-1 and V is TRBV7-2; 9 nucleotides match TRBD2. The CDR3 sequence: CASSLSPGTSYEQFF. CDR3 bases: TGTGCCAGCAGCTTAAGCCCCGGGACTAGCTATGAGCAGTTCTTC. Variable domain in full (rest from reference TRBV7-2 and TRBJ2-1): GAGVSQSPSNKVTEKGKDVELRCDPISGHTALYWYRQSLGQGLEFLIYFQGNSAPDKSGLPSDRFSAERTGGSVSTLTIQRTQQEDSAVYLCASSLSPGTSYEQFFGPGTRLTVL.